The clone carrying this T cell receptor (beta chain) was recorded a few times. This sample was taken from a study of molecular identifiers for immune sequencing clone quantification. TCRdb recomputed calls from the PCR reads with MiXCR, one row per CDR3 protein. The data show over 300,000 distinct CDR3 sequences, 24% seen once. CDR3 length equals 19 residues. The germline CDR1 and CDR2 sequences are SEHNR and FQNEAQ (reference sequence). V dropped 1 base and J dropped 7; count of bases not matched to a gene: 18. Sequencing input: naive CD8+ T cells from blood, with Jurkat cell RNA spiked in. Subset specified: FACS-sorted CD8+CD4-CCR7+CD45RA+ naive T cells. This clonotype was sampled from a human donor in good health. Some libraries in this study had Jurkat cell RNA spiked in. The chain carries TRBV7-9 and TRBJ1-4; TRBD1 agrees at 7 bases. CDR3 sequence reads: CASSLGQTGLAPLGEKLFF. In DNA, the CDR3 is TGTGCCAGCAGCTTAGGCCAGACAGGGCTCGCACCATTAGGTGAAAAACTGTTTTTT. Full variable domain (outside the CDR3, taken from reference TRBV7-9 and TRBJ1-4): DTGVSQNPRHKITKRGQNVTFRCDPISEHNRLYWYRQTLGQGPEFLTYFQNEAQLEKSRLLSDRFSAERPKGSFSTLEIQRTEQGDSAMYLCASSLGQTGLAPLGEKLFFGSGTQLSVL.